Given below is one TCR beta chain in context. What it binds is unknown. Here immunoSEQ multiplex PCR was the method, and the copy in TCRdb shows in-frame clones only, minus some. The sample includes 200,000 to 300,000 clones, about nine tenths of them seen just once. The sample is drawn from a study of cytomegalovirus exposure and HLA in healthy donors. The wider study: The same platform was used for the roughly 120 validation repertoires as for the 650 to 800 first-cohort repertoires, as reported in a later analysis.

The approximately 120-subject validation cohort, separate from the approximately 630-subject first cohort, included the donors. Study results and limitations: The classifier reportedly diagnosed cytomegalovirus status with high specificity and sensitivity.

The CDR3 has 18 residues. With V trimmed by 3 bases and J by 1 base, 5 bases remained unmatched. Germline CDR1 reads SGHRS; CDR2 reads YFSETQ. This clonotype was obtained from a woman aged 25 to 39 in good health and CMV-seronegative. The J gene is TRBJ2-2, the V gene TRBV5-1, with 14 nucleotides matching TRBD2. Material for sequencing was PBMCs. CDR3 region: CASSSGLAGGRNTGELFF. The CDR3 DNA reads as TGCGCCAGCAGCTCCGGACTAGCGGGAGGTAGGAACACCGGGGAGCTGTTTTTT.